This entry lists 27 T cell receptor beta chains sequenced from one sample in a study of blood T cell repertoires in COVID-19. Measured with immunoSEQ multiplex PCR; TCRdb has only the in-frame clones, and not every one. There are 15,000 to 20,000 clones in the sample; 82% occur only once, and roughly 6.1% lies in the top ten. Sequenced input: peripheral blood. The receptors derive from a human donor in a cohort sampled during active COVID-19.

The CDR3 nucleotides read TGTGCCAGCAGTTTTCCTGGCACCTCCTACGAGCAGTACTTC. Translated: CASSFPGTSYEQYF. The chain recombines TRBV28 with TRBJ2-7, with D uncertain. Trimming removed 3 bases at V and 0 bases at J, with 9 bases between. Germline V CDR1 and CDR2: MDHEN, SYDVKM. This CDR3 has 14 residues.

The V gene is TRBV12-3 or TRBV12-4, the J gene TRBJ1-6; tentative D call: TRBD1 (6 bases). This CDR3 is 13 amino acids long. V was pared by 5 bases and J by 10 bases, with 12 bases between. CDR3 amino acids: CASSQQGFSPLHF. The CDR3 DNA sequence: TGTGCCAGCAGTCAACAGGGTTTCTCACCCCTCCACTTT.

The chain has TRBV14 and TRBJ2-3; weak D call: TRBD1 (5 bases). CDR1 SGHDN and CDR2 FVKESK come from the germline V gene. The CDR3 runs 16 residues. V gave up 2 bases and J gave up 0 bases, with 12 bases separating them. The CDR3 DNA follows: TGTGCCAGCAGCCAAACCGGACACCTCAGCACAGATACGCAGTATTTT. Amino acids: CASSQTGHLSTDTQYF.

V gene TRBV6-4 combines with J gene TRBJ2-3, with TRBD2 matching 10 bases. The germline gives CDR1 MRHNA, CDR2 SNTAGT. The CDR3 consists of 14 residues. Trimming at V came to 2 bases and at J to 6 bases, leaving 2 bases not matched to a gene. The chain's CDR3 is CASSDTSGTDTQYF. The CDR3 nucleotides read TGTGCCAGCAGTGACACTAGCGGGACGGATACGCAGTATTTT.

This chain's CDR3 is CASRSGGTRSETQYF. CDR3 coding DNA: TGTGCCAGCAGATCCGGCGGGACTAGATCAGAGACCCAGTACTTC. V usage is TRBV7-2 and J usage is TRBJ2-5; 8 bases map to TRBD2. V was clipped by 6 bases and J by 4 bases; unmatched bases: 10. The CDR3 covers 15 residues. The germline V gene encodes CDR1 SGHTA and CDR2 FQGNSA.

The chain combines TRBV28 with TRBJ1-4; no firm D call. V lost 1 base, J lost 7 bases, and 10 bases lay in between. This CDR3 spans 14 amino acids. The germline gives CDR1 MDHEN, CDR2 SYDVKM. CDR3 in DNA: TGTGCCAGCAGTTTATCCCGAAGCGGTGAAAAACTGTTTTTT. Residues: CASSLSRSGEKLFF.

This clone was detected only a few times. The chain joins TRBV6-5 to TRBJ2-7; weak D call: TRBD2 (6 bases). The length of the CDR3 is 11 residues. Between the trimmed V and J ends, which lost 7 bases and 6 bases, there was a span of 10 bases. Germline values: CDR1 MNHEY, CDR2 SVGAGI. CDR3 nucleotide sequence: TGTGCCAGCACCGGGGGTTCCGAGCAGTACTTC. It codes for CASTGGSEQYF.

The chain recombines TRBV7-2 with TRBJ1-6; 7 positions agree with TRBD1. CDR1 and CDR2 (germline): SGHTA, FQGNSA. This CDR3 is 15 amino acids long. V shed 1 base, J shed 8 bases, and the junction held 5 bases outside the gene matches. The CDR3 here is CASSLGATGHSPLHF. CDR3 DNA sequence: TGTGCCAGCAGCTTAGGGGCGACAGGGCATTCACCCCTCCACTTT.

This chain uses TRBV28 with TRBJ1-2; the D is unclear. Per germline, CDR1 MDHEN and CDR2 SYDVKM. V gave up 5 bases and J gave up 7 bases, with 14 bases separating them. The CDR3 runs to 13 residues. This CDR3 is CASSPIEYGGYTF. The CDR3 DNA follows: TGTGCCAGCAGTCCTATCGAGTACGGTGGCTACACCTTC.

The V call is TRBV6-5, the J call TRBJ2-3; 13 nucleotides match TRBD2. Germline trimming cut 4 bases from V and 6 bases from J; bases unmatched to any gene: 7. The CDR3 runs 16 residues. Germline lookup yields CDR1 MNHEY and CDR2 SVGAGI. The CDR3 DNA reads TGTGCCAGCAGTTCCTTGACTAGCGGGAGGCCCGATACGCAGTATTTT. Translated, it gives CASSSLTSGRPDTQYF.

V is TRBV10-3 and J is TRBJ1-2; D is perhaps TRBD1 (6 bases). CDR1 is ENHRY and CDR2 is SYGVKD in the germline V gene. The CDR3 totals 14 residues. V was clipped by 5 bases and J by 3 bases, with 13 bases between them. Here the CDR3 reads CAISRAGADYGYTF. The CDR3 bases are TGTGCCATCAGTAGGGCAGGGGCGGACTATGGCTACACCTTC.

The chain uses TRBV4-2 and TRBJ1-4; D is possibly TRBD1 (5 bases). Germline CDR1 and CDR2: LGHNA and YNFKEQ. V dropped 9 bases and J dropped 8 bases, with 16 bases sitting between them. This CDR3 region has 13 residues. Here the CDR3 DNA reads TGTGCCAGTCAAAGGGGTGGTGACGAAAAACTGTTTTTT. Translation: CASQRGGDEKLFF.

The rearrangement uses TRBV6-5 and TRBJ2-7; 8 nucleotides align to TRBD1. The germline CDR1 and CDR2 sequences are MNHEY and SVGAGI. The trim removed 8 bases at V and 0 bases at J, leaving 3 bases unmatched. The CDR3 has 13 amino acids. The CDR3 DNA is TGTGCCAGCGGGACAGGCGACTCCTACGAGCAGTACTTC. Its protein is CASGTGDSYEQYF.

The chain is built from TRBV5-1 and TRBJ1-2, with D tentatively TRBD1 (5 bases). The CDR3 consists of 13 residues. The V gene lost 6 bases and the J gene lost 5 bases, with 14 bases spanning the gap. Per the germline V gene, CDR1 is SGHRS and CDR2 is YFSETQ. The CDR3 spells CASTPSGGYGYTF. CDR3 bases: TGCGCCAGCACCCCGTCCGGGGGGTATGGCTACACCTTC.

This clone was seen once. This chain connects TRBV7-8 to TRBJ2-2, with D possibly TRBD2 on 6 matching bases. Germline V gene lookup returns CDR1 SGHVS and CDR2 FQNEAQ. The CDR3 loop spans 17 amino acids. Trimming pared 2 bases from V and 1 base from J, leaving 14 bases between. The DNA for the CDR3 is TGTGCCAGCAGCTTAATTGTTGGGGGAGGGAACACCGGGGAGCTGTTTTTT. This encodes CASSLIVGGGNTGELFF. Full variable domain (rest looked up from reference TRBV7-8 and TRBJ2-2): GAGVSQSPRYKVAKRGQDVALRCDPISGHVSLFWYQQALGQGPEFLTYFQNEAQLDKSGLPSDRFFAERPEGSVSTLKIQRTQQEDSAVYLCASSLIVGGGNTGELFFGEGSRLTVL.

This clone came up a few times. The chain employs TRBV11-2 and TRBJ2-1; 8 bases agree with TRBD1. The CDR3 sequence is 15 residues long. From germline, CDR1 is SGHAT and CDR2 FQNNGV. V dropped 6 bases and J dropped 4; count of bases not matched to a gene: 8. The CDR3 DNA follows: TGTGCCAGCAGGCCCGGGACAGGTTTTTACAATGAGCAGTTCTTC. It specifies CASRPGTGFYNEQFF.

This clone showed up just a few times. The CDR3 region has the DNA TGTGCCAGCAGCGAAACCGGGACAGGGTCCTACGAGCAGTACTTC. Residues: CASSETGTGSYEQYF. The chain is built from TRBV28 and TRBJ2-7, with TRBD1 identical over 9 bases. Germline V gene data show CDR1 as MDHEN and CDR2 as SYDVKM. Trimming removed 6 bases from V and 1 base from J; junction bases left unmatched: 7. The CDR3 has 15 amino acids.

The chain employs TRBV4-1 and TRBJ1-3; 9 bases are shared with TRBD1. The germline gives CDR1 MGHRA, CDR2 YSYEKL. The CDR3 runs to 19 residues. With V trimmed by 5 bases and J by 3 bases, 17 bases remained unmatched. The CDR3 loop reads CASSSNRGLGKERGNTIYF. CDR3 coding DNA: TGCGCCAGCAGCTCGAACAGGGGGCTAGGAAAGGAACGTGGAAACACCATATATTTT.

This rearrangement joins TRBV19 to TRBJ2-3; 8 positions agree with TRBD2. From germline, CDR1 is LNHDA and CDR2 SQIVND (reference sequence). The CDR3 has 15 amino acids. Trimming at V came to 4 bases and at J to 4 bases, leaving 7 bases not matched to a gene. The CDR3 region is CASSTLERESDTQYF. CDR3 coding DNA: TGTGCCAGTAGTACACTCGAGCGGGAGTCAGATACGCAGTATTTT.

This chain uses TRBV4-2 with TRBJ2-6, with D perhaps matching TRBD2 (5 bases). The V and J ends lost 1 base and 1 base respectively, with 8 bases between them. Germline V gene sequence: CDR1 LGHNA, CDR2 YNFKEQ. The CDR3 runs 16 residues. DNA for the CDR3: TGTGCCAGCAGCCAAGTGGGAGCTTCTGGGGCCAACGTCCTGACTTTC. Translation: CASSQVGASGANVLTF.

The chain is built from TRBV2 and TRBJ2-3; D ambiguous. There are 12 residues in the CDR3. Trimming removed 8 bases from V and 2 bases from J, with 8 bases in between. CDR1 and CDR2 from the germline V gene are SNHLY and FYNNEI. In DNA form, the CDR3 reads TGTGCCAGCGTAGACTTCACAGATACGCAGTATTTT. This sequence encodes CASVDFTDTQYF.

The genes are TRBV12-3 or TRBV12-4 and TRBJ1-5, with TRBD1 as a possible D gene (5 bases). Trimming shortened V by 7 bases and J by 4 bases, and 11 bases separated the two germline ends. The CDR3 sequence is 13 residues long. CDR3 nucleotide sequence: TGTGCCAGCACCCCCGGACAAAATCAGCCCCAGCATTTT. As protein: CASTPGQNQPQHF.

The chain employs TRBV24-1 and TRBJ2-7, with a tentative D call TRBD2 (7 bases). The germline V gene has CDR1 KGHDR and CDR2 SFDVKD. CDR3 length equals 13 residues. V was shortened by 5 bases and J by 5 bases, with 12 bases between the two germline ends. CDR3 region: CATSGGGANEQYF. The CDR3 DNA sequence: TGTGCCACCAGTGGTGGGGGGGCCAACGAGCAGTACTTC.

This chain joins TRBV6-5 and TRBJ2-6, with 7 bases lining up with TRBD2. This CDR3 is built from 14 residues. V dropped 5 bases and J dropped 3; count of bases not matched to a gene: 1. Germline loops: CDR1 MNHEY, CDR2 SVGAGI. The chain's CDR3 is CASSRGDGANVLTF. CDR3 nucleotide sequence: TGTGCCAGCAGTCGGGGGGATGGGGCCAACGTCCTGACTTTC.

This clone was seen once. The chain recombines TRBV19 with TRBJ2-3; the match to TRBD2 covers 11 bases. This CDR3 comprises 15 residues. Germline V gives CDR1 LNHDA, CDR2 SQIVND (reference sequence). The V and J ends lost 5 bases and 4 bases, in that order; junction bases with no gene match: 5. In DNA, the CDR3 is TGTGCCAGTAGTCTAGCGGGAGGCGGTGCAGATACGCAGTATTTT. It encodes CASSLAGGGADTQYF.

This clone has just one count. The chain uses TRBV19 and TRBJ2-1, with 9 bases aligning to TRBD2. J gave up 7 bases and V 8 bases, and 9 bases lay outside the gene matches. This CDR3 spans 14 amino acids. Germline-derived CDR1 and CDR2 are LNHDA and SQIVND (reference sequence). The CDR3 loop reads CASGRREGPNEQFF. For the CDR3, the DNA is TGTGCCAGTGGACGGCGGGAGGGCCCGAATGAGCAGTTCTTC.

The chain couples TRBV28 to TRBJ2-7, with TRBD2 as a possible D gene (6 bases). CDR3 size: 13 residues. V lost 11 bases to trimming and J lost 2 bases, with 16 bases between them. In germline, CDR1 is MDHEN, CDR2 SYDVKM. CDR3 in DNA: TGTGCCTGCGGCGGGACTCCGACCTACGAGCAGTACTTC. Translated: CACGGTPTYEQYF.